This T cell receptor (beta chain) was profiled in a study of CXCR3-negative and CXCR3-positive naive CD8 T cells. CD45RO-CCR7+CD27+CD95- defined naive CD8+ T cells. Per germline, CDR1 MDHEN and CDR2 SYDVKM. The CDR3 sequence is 16 residues long. Preparation of TRB cDNA libraries relied on 5' RACE carrying UMI labels. TCRdb re-called the 5' RACE reads; one entry per CDR3 protein, DNA not given. The listing records 90,000 to 150,000 distinct CDR3 sequences. Whole-study findings and limits: CXCR3-positive naive cells carried more hydrophobic TRB CDR3s than CXCR3-negative naive cells did. Naive cells, whether CXCR3-negative or CXCR3-positive, had similar TRBV-TRBJ usage, while memory cells differed.

As concerns this clonotype: What it binds is not known.

The J gene is TRBJ2-7, the V gene TRBV28; as DNA is missing, the TRBD2 call by TCRdb cannot be tested. Material for sequencing was naive CXCR3+ CD8+ T cells from blood. As for subset: CD45RO-CCR7+CD27+CD95- naive CD8+ T cells expressing CXCR3 (TNR3+). The sequence was collected from a human donor in good health. Some clones in this sample may be carry-over from other donors' samples. The CDR3 sequence: CASSPGLAGASYEQYF.